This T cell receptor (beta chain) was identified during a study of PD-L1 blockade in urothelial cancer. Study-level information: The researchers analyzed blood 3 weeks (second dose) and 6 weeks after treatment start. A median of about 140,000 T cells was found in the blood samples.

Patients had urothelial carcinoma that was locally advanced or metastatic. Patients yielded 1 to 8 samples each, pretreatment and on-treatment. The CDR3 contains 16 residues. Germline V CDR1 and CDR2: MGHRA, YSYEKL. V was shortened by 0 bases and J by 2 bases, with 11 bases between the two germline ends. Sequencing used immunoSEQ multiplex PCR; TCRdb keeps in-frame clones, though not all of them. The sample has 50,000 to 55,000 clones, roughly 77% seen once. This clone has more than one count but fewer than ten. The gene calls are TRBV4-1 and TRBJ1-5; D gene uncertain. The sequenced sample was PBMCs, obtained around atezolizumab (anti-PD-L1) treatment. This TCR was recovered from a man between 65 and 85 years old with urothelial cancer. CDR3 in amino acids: CASSQDPGARNQPQHF. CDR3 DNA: TGCGCCAGCAGCCAAGATCCCGGTGCGCGCAATCAGCCCCAGCATTTT.